Listed below are T cell receptor beta chains from one sample, sequenced in a study of T-cell reconstitution after alpha-beta-depleted transplantation in children. One entry per CDR3 protein, called by TCRdb with MiXCR from the PCR reads. The data show over 150,000 distinct CDR3 sequences, with approximately 7% seen just once and 3% held by the top ten. The sample was PBMCs from the stem cell graft donor, taken from the stem cell graft. These receptors originate from a human donor who donated a stem cell graft to a child with Wiskott-Aldrich syndrome. CDR3s include the opening cysteine and the closing phenylalanine or tryptophan. D genes are given only for firm matches. Clone size is stated in some rows and not others, as once, few, many or a class when expanded.

size	D	V	J	DNA	CDR3
many	-	TRBV12-3/TRBV12-4	TRBJ1-1	TGTGCCAGCACTCTGAGGGTTCCTGAAGCTTTCTTT	CASTLRVPEAFF
-	TRBD2	TRBV7-2	TRBJ2-7	TGTGCCAGCAGCGAGCTAGCGGGAGGGCCCCATTATGGGCAGTACTTC	CASSELAGGPHYGQYF
-	TRBD1	TRBV5-1	TRBJ1-4	TGCGCCAGCAGCTCCACCGGGACAGGGAATGTCTTTAATGAAAAACTGTTTTTT	CASSSTGTGNVFNEKLFF
many	-	TRBV10-3	TRBJ1-3	TGTGCCATCGGGGAAATAACTGGAAACACCATATACTTT	CAIGEITGNTIYF
many	TRBD1	TRBV5-1	TRBJ1-2	TGCGCCAGCAGCTTAGAGACAGGGAAAGCATATGGCTACACCTTC	CASSLETGKAYGYTF
many	-	TRBV6-4	TRBJ1-5	TGTGCCAGCAGTGCCTCATCGGGGGGGGCTCAATATAGCAATCAGCCCCAGCATTTT	CASSASSGGAQYSNQPQHF
many	TRBD1	TRBV5-1	TRBJ1-2	TGCGCCAGCAGATTGGGGTTCGTCCCGGGACAGCATCCCGATGGCTACACCTTC	CASRLGFVPGQHPDGYTF
many	-	TRBV5-6	TRBJ2-7	TGTGCCAGCAGCTTCCAGGGACGTCCCTACGAGCAGTACTTC	CASSFQGRPYEQYF
many	-	TRBV18	TRBJ2-5	TGTGCCAGCTCTCCCACGGAGGAGACCCAGTACTTC	CASSPTEETQYF
many	TRBD1	TRBV4-3	TRBJ1-2	TGCGCCAGCAGCCCGGCGACAGGGGCAGATATCTATGGCTACACCTTC	CASSPATGADIYGYTF
many	-	TRBV12-3/TRBV12-4	TRBJ1-2	TGTGCCAGCGGTCAAGCCTGGGGGGGTCGTTTAGGCGGCTACACCTTC	CASGQAWGGRLGGYTF
many	-	TRBV2	TRBJ2-7	TGTGCCAGCAGGATGGGGCAGTACTTC	CASRMGQYF
-	TRBD1	TRBV27	TRBJ2-3	TGTGCCAGCAGTTCTTTACCTTTCCGGCCTGGGGACAGGGCATCAGATACGCAGTATTTT	CASSSLPFRPGDRASDTQYF
many	TRBD2	TRBV20-1	TRBJ2-3	TGCAGTGCTCCCCCCGGACTAGAAAGCACAGATACGCAGTATTTT	CSAPPGLESTDTQYF
many	-	TRBV5-1	TRBJ2-1	TGCGCCAGCAGCTTGGAGGGGATGGAGCAGTTCTTC	CASSLEGMEQFF
many	-	TRBV6-2/TRBV6-3	TRBJ1-1	TGTGCCAGCAACCGGTGGGCAGGGAGCGACACTGAAGCTTTCTTT	CASNRWAGSDTEAFF
many	TRBD1	TRBV4-3	TRBJ1-2	TGCGCCAGCAGCCGCGAAACAGGGGGCTATGGCTACACCTTC	CASSRETGGYGYTF
few	-	TRBV7-9	TRBJ2-2	TGTGCCAGCAGCCCCTTAGGCCGGGGCCCTAACACCGGGGAGCTGTTTTTT	CASSPLGRGPNTGELFF
many	TRBD1	TRBV7-6	TRBJ2-7	TGTGCCAGCAGCTTAGCCCCCCCGGGACAGGGTTTCGAGCAGTACTTC	CASSLAPPGQGFEQYF
many	-	TRBV12-3/TRBV12-4	TRBJ2-1	TGTGCCAGCAATCTTTGGGTAGCCCCAAGAATTAATGAGCAGTTCTTC	CASNLWVAPRINEQFF
many	TRBD2	TRBV29-1	TRBJ2-3	TGCAGCGTTGTTGGCCCTAGCGGAGTAGGCACAGATACGCAGTATTTT	CSVVGPSGVGTDTQYF
-	TRBD1	TRBV20-1	TRBJ2-5	TGCAGTGCACTCCCCCTCCGGGACAGGGGGAGGACGGTGTCCCAGTACTTC	CSALPLRDRGRTVSQYF
many	-	TRBV12-3/TRBV12-4	TRBJ2-7	TGTGCCAGCAGTTTTCGCCGATCCAACGAGCAGTACTTC	CASSFRRSNEQYF
many	TRBD2	TRBV12-3/TRBV12-4	TRBJ2-7	TGTGCCAGCAGTTTACTAGCGGGACCTTATGAGCAGTACTTC	CASSLLAGPYEQYF
few	-	TRBV4-3	TRBJ2-3	TGCGCCAGCAGCCAACAAACCACAGATACGCAGTATTTT	CASSQQTTDTQYF
many	-	TRBV20-1	TRBJ2-1	TGCAGTGCCCGCCCCGGTTTAAGCTCCTACAATGAGCAGTTCTTC	CSARPGLSSYNEQFF
many	-	TRBV4-3	TRBJ2-1	TGCGCCAGCAGCCTTGAACGAAGCGATGAGCAGTTCTTC	CASSLERSDEQFF
few	-	TRBV11-2	TRBJ2-7	TGTGCCAGCAGCTTAGATGTCGCAGGGTTCAGCTCCTACGAGCAGTACTTC	CASSLDVAGFSSYEQYF
few	-	TRBV2	TRBJ2-3	TGTGCCAGCAGCGCCGGGACGTCTAGCACAGATACGCAGTATTTT	CASSAGTSSTDTQYF
many	TRBD1	TRBV12-3/TRBV12-4	TRBJ1-2	TGTGCCAGCAGCCAAGACAGGGCCTATGGCTACACCTTC	CASSQDRAYGYTF
many	-	TRBV10-3	TRBJ2-7	TGTGCCATCAGTGATCTGTATTCCGAGCAGTACTTC	CAISDLYSEQYF
many	-	TRBV28	TRBJ2-7	TGTGCCAGCAGCCCTACCAGGGGAGGGGAGTACTTC	CASSPTRGGEYF
-	-	TRBV27	TRBJ2-5	TGTGCCAGCAGTTTGACGGGACTGGAGACCCAGTACTTC	CASSLTGLETQYF
many	-	TRBV24-1	TRBJ2-3	TGTGCCACCAGTGATCAACCGGCCGGCCGCGATACGCAGTATTTT	CATSDQPAGRDTQYF
-	-	TRBV7-9	TRBJ2-7	TGTGCCAGCAGCTTGCCGGTCTCGGAGCAGTACTTC	CASSLPVSEQYF
many	-	TRBV20-1	TRBJ1-1	TGCAGTACGGCCAGGGGAAGCGAAGCTTTCTTT	CSTARGSEAFF
-	-	TRBV3-1	TRBJ2-3	TGTGCCAGCAGCCGGTCAAACGCTTTCACAGATACGCAGTATTTT	CASSRSNAFTDTQYF
many	-	TRBV2	TRBJ2-7	TGTGCCAGTTCCTCTCCGGGTTTCGGGGTTTACGAGCAGTACTTC	CASSSPGFGVYEQYF
many	-	TRBV7-9	TRBJ1-2	TGTGCCAGCAGCTTGCCTGGGGAGGGCTATGGCTACACCTTC	CASSLPGEGYGYTF
-	TRBD2	TRBV7-9	TRBJ2-1	TGTGCCAGCAGCTTAGCTGGGACTAGCGGGACCTACAATGAGCAGTTCTTC	CASSLAGTSGTYNEQFF
many	-	TRBV6-2/TRBV6-3	TRBJ2-1	TGTGCCAGCAGCCCACTCCCGGGGCGGGGAGTACGGGGCGAGCAGTTCTTC	CASSPLPGRGVRGEQFF
many	-	TRBV5-6	TRBJ2-7	TGTGCCAGCAGCTTAGCAGAGCACGAGCAGTACTTC	CASSLAEHEQYF
many	-	TRBV7-2	TRBJ1-1	TGTGCCAGCAGCCCGAAACCCGAGAACACTGAAGCTTTCTTT	CASSPKPENTEAFF
few	-	TRBV5-1	TRBJ2-3	TGCGCCAGCAGTCAGGGCGGGTACACAGATACGCAGTATTTT	CASSQGGYTDTQYF
once	-	TRBV2	TRBJ2-2	TGTGCCAGCAGTGATCAGGGTGTGAACACCGGGGAGCTGTTTTTT	CASSDQGVNTGELFF
-	-	TRBV7-9	TRBJ2-7	TGTGCCAGCAGCTTCCCAGGGACTTGGCAGTACTTC	CASSFPGTWQYF
many	TRBD1	TRBV14	TRBJ1-1	TGTGCCAGCAGCCTGGACAGGGGGTGGCCGGTTACCTTAAATACTGAAGCTTTCTTT	CASSLDRGWPVTLNTEAFF
many	TRBD1	TRBV5-1	TRBJ2-1	TGCGCCAGCAGCGCAAACAGGGGTCCCAACAATGAGCAGTTCTTC	CASSANRGPNNEQFF
many	TRBD2	TRBV5-1	TRBJ2-3	TGCGCCAGCAGCTTCGGTAGCGGGGGCACAGATACGCAGTATTTT	CASSFGSGGTDTQYF